The clone carrying this T cell receptor (beta chain) was found a few times. The CDR3 spans 14 residues. The V gene lost 5 bases and the J gene lost 5 bases, with 15 bases spanning the gap. CDR1 is MDHEN and CDR2 is SYDVKM in the germline V gene. Profiling relied on immunoSEQ multiplex PCR, and the TCRdb table lists in-frame clones only, not all of them. Among some 240,000 clones listed, approximately 83% were seen once. This entry belongs to a study of blood T cell repertoires in COVID-19. Across the study: Samples came from the United States, Italy and Spain, spanning acute and convalescent COVID-19. Sources were T cells, B-cell-depleted T cells, or PBMCs; the material itself was cDNA or gDNA.

Cohort allocation depended upon clinical history that participants reported. The genes are TRBV28 and TRBJ1-1, with a tentative D call TRBD1 (6 bases). This sequence originates from a woman aged 40 to 50 with acute COVID-19. Sequenced input: PBMCs or T cells enriched from blood (not recorded which). DNA for the CDR3: TGTGCCAGCAGTCCCACCCGACAGGCAACTGAAGCTTTCTTT. Encoded protein: CASSPTRQATEAFF.